The sample holds many counts of the clone carrying this TCR beta chain. The target antigen is unknown. In germline, CDR1 is SQVTM, CDR2 ANQGSEA. Trimming removed 3 bases from V and 7 bases from J; junction bases left unmatched: 6. This CDR3 is 14 amino acids long. The sample belongs to a study of read filtering for tumor transcriptome and immune sequencing. The wider study: Whole-transcriptome libraries were prepared after DNase treatment. Findings of the study overall: RNA-seq captured clonotypes less deeply and reliably than IR-seq. The sorted CD138-negative fraction was a mixed bone marrow immune population, not purified T cells.

From about 400 ng of RNA, a library with molecular barcoded alpha/delta and beta/gamma adaptors was made. Each CDR3 protein gets one entry after TCRdb re-called the reads with MiXCR. This sample has approximately 60,000 distinct CDR3 sequences, with 20% to 25% found just once. At the time of active disease, bone marrow was collected from every patient. This chain connects TRBV29-1 to TRBJ2-5, with TRBD2 identical over 12 bases. This clonotype was sampled from a donor aged 40 or older with multiple myeloma. Sequenced input: a population of CD138-negative cells sorted from bone marrow. This CDR3 is CSVDSSGRAGTQYF. For the CDR3, the DNA is TGCAGCGTTGACTCTAGCGGGAGGGCCGGGACCCAGTACTTC. The full variable domain, its missing parts supplied by reference TRBV29-1 and TRBJ2-5, is SAVISQKPSRDICQRGTSLTIQCQVDSQVTMMFWYRQQPGQSLTLIATANQGSEATYESGFVIDKFPISRPNLTFSTLTVSNMSPEDSSIYLCSVDSSGRAGTQYFGPGTRLLVL.